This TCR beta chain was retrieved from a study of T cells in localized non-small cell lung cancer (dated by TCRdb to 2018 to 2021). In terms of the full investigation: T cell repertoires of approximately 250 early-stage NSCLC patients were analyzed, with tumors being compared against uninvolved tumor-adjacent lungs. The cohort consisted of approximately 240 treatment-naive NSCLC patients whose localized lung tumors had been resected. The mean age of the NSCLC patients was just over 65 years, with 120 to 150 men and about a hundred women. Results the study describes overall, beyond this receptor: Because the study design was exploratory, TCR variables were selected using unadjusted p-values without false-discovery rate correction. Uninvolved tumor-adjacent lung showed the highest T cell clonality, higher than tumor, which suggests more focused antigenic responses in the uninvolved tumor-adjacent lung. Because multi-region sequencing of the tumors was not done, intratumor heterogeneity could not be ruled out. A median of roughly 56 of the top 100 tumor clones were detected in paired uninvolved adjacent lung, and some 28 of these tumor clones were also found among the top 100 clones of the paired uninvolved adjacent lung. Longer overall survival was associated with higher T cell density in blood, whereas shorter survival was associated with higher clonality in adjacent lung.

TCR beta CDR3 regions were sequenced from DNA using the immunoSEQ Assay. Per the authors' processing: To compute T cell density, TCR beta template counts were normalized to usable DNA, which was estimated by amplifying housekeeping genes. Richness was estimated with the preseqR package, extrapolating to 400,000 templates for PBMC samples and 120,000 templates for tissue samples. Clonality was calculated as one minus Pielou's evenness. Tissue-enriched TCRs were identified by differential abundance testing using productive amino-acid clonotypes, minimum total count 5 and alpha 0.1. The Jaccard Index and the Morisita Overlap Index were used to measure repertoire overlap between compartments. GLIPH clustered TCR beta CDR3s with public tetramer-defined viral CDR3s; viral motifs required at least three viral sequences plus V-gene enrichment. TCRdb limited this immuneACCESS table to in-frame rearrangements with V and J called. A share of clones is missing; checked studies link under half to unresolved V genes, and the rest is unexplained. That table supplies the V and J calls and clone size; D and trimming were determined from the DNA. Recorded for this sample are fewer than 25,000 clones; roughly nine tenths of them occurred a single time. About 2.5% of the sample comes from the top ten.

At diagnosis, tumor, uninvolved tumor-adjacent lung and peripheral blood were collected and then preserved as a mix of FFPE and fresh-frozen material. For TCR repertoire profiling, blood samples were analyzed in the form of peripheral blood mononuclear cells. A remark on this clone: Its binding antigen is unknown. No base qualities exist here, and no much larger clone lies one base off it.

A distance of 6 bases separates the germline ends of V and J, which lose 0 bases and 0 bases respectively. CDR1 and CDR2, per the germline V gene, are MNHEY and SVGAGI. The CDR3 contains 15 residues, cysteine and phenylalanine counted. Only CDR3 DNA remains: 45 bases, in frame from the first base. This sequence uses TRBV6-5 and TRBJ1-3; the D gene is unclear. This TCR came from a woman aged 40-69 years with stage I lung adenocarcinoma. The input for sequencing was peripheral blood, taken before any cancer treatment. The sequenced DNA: TGTGCCAGCAGTTACTCGATGGACTCTGGAAACACCATATATTTT. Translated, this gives CASSYSMDSGNTIYF.